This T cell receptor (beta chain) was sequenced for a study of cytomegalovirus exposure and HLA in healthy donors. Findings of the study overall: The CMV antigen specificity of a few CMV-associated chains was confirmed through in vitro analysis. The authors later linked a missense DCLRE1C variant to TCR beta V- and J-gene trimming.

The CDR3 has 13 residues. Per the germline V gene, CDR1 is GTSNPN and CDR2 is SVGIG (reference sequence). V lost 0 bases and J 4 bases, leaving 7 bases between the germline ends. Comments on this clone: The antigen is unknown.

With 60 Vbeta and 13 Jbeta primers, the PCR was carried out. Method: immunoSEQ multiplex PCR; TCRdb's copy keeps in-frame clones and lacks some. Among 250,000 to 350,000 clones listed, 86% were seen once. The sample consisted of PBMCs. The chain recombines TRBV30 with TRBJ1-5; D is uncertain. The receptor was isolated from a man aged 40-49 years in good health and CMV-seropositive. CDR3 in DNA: TGTGCCTGGAGTGTGGCCGATAATCAGCCCCAGCATTTT. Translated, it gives CAWSVADNQPQHF.